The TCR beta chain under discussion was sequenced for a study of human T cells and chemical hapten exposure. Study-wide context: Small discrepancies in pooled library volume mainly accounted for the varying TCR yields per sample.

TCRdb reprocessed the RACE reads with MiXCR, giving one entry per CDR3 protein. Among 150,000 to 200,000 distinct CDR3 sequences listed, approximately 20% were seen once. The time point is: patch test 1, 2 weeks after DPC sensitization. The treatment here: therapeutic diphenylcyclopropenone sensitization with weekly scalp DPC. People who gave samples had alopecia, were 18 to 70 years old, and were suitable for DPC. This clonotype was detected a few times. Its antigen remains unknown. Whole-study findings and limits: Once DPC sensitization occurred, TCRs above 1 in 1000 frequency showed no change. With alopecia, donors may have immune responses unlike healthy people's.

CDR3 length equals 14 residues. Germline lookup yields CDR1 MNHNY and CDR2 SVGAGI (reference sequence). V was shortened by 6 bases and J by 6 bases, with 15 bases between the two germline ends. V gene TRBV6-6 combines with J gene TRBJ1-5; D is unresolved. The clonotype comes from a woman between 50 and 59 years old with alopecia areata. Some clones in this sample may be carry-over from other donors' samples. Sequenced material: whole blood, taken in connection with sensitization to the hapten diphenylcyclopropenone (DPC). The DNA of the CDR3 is TGTGCCAGCAGCACCCGAGGGAGTGGTCAGCCCCAGCATTTT. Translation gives CASSTRGSGQPQHF.